A selection of T cell receptor beta chains follows, all from one sample in a study of cytomegalovirus exposure and HLA in healthy donors. Profiled with immunoSEQ multiplex PCR; TCRdb holds only in-frame clones, not every one. The sample contains about 300,000 clones, 75% to 90% of which appear only once. Sequenced: PBMCs. The receptors originated from a man aged 40-50 years in good health and CMV-seropositive. Both conserved end residues are part of each CDR3. Each record gives: V gene, D gene, J gene, clone size, CDR3 DNA, CDR3 protein. D genes are given only for firm matches. For some rows the clone size is stated as once, few or many, or as a class when expanded; others skip it.

>TRBV5-1|TRBD1|TRBJ1-5|.
TGCGCCAGCACCGAAACAGGGGGTCAGCCCCAGCATTTT
CASTETGGQPQHF
>TRBV29-1|TRBD2|TRBJ2-7|.
TGCAGCGTTGAGGGACTAGCGGAACTTTCAGGATACGAGCAGTACTTC
CSVEGLAELSGYEQYF
>TRBV5-4|TRBD2|TRBJ2-1|.
TGTGCCAGCAGCAGTACCGGGAGGGGGTACAATGAGCAGTTCTTC
CASSSTGRGYNEQFF
>TRBV7-7|.|TRBJ2-5|.
TGTGCTAGCAGCTTAGTAGGGGGACAACTCAACGGGGAGACCCAGTACTTC
CASSLVGGQLNGETQYF
>TRBV4-1|TRBD1|TRBJ2-7|.
TGCGCCAGCAGCCGTTCAGGGGGTTCCTACGAGCAGTACTTC
CASSRSGGSYEQYF
>TRBV7-2|.|TRBJ2-2|.
TGTGCCAGCAGACCCACCGGGGGGAACACCGGGGAGCTGTTTTTT
CASRPTGGNTGELFF
>TRBV9|TRBD1|TRBJ1-4|.
TGTGCCAGCAGCGTAGGTATAATTAAGGGACAGCCTTTTAATGAAAAACTGTTTTTT
CASSVGIIKGQPFNEKLFF
>TRBV11-2|TRBD2|TRBJ2-1|once
TGTGCCAGCAGCATACCCGACGGACTAGCGGGAGGGTCCCACAATGAGCAGTTCTTC
CASSIPDGLAGGSHNEQFF
>TRBV19|TRBD1|TRBJ1-5|.
TGTGCCAGTAGAAGTCGAGGGGGCCAGCCCCAGCATTTT
CASRSRGGQPQHF
>TRBV27|.|TRBJ2-7|.
TGTGCCAGCAGTTTAAAGGACGGACACTCCTACGAGCAGTACTTC
CASSLKDGHSYEQYF
>TRBV5-1|.|TRBJ1-1|.
TGCGCCAACGCCCCCCGGCGGGGGATGAACACTGAAGCTTTCTTT
CANAPRRGMNTEAFF
>TRBV6-5|TRBD2|TRBJ2-1|.
TGTGCCAGCAGTGGGGGACTAGCGGTTAATGAGCAGTTCTTC
CASSGGLAVNEQFF
>TRBV5-4|TRBD2|TRBJ2-7|.
TGTGCCAGCAGCTCGGGGGGGTTCTACGAGCAGTACTTC
CASSSGGFYEQYF
>TRBV5-6|TRBD1|TRBJ2-7|.
TGTGCCAGCAGCTTCTCAATACAGGGGGGCGAGCAGTACTTC
CASSFSIQGGEQYF
>TRBV7-8|.|TRBJ1-1|.
TGTGCCAGCAGCTTAGCCTGGCAGGGGATGAACACTGAAGCTTTCTTT
CASSLAWQGMNTEAFF
>TRBV7-9|.|TRBJ1-2|.
TGTGCCAGCAGCTTAGTCCGGACGGACTATGGGGACTATGGCTACACCTTC
CASSLVRTDYGDYGYTF
>TRBV2|.|TRBJ2-3|once
TGTGCCAGCAGTGTACAGAAGCCCACAGATACGCAGTATTTT
CASSVQKPTDTQYF
>TRBV6-1|TRBD2|TRBJ2-7|.
TGTGCCAGCAGTTTACAACCGGGACTAGCTTTCCGGCAGTACTTC
CASSLQPGLAFRQYF
>TRBV7-6|TRBD1|TRBJ1-1|.
TGTGCCAGCAGCTCGGCGGCAGGGGGGAACACTGAAGCTTTCTTT
CASSSAAGGNTEAFF
>TRBV4-1|.|TRBJ1-2|.
TGCGCCAGCAGCCTCGAAAGGTTTTCTAGCTATGGCTACACCTTC
CASSLERFSSYGYTF
>TRBV28|TRBD1|TRBJ2-7|.
TGTGCCAGCAGTCTCCGGACAGGGAACGCCTACGAGCAGTACTTC
CASSLRTGNAYEQYF
>TRBV5-1|TRBD1|TRBJ2-3|.
TGCGCCAGCAGGTACGGACAGGGGGCGAGCACAGATACGCAGTATTTT
CASRYGQGASTDTQYF
>TRBV4-2|.|TRBJ2-1|.
TGTGCCAGCAGCCAAGAGGGCACCTCCTACAATGAGCAGTTCTTC
CASSQEGTSYNEQFF
>TRBV29-1|TRBD1|TRBJ2-7|.
TGCAGCGTCGCGAGGACAGGGAGGTCGGACGAGCAGTACTTC
CSVARTGRSDEQYF
>TRBV29-1|.|TRBJ1-1|.
TGCAGCGTTGAAACGGGAGGCACTGAAGCTTTCTTT
CSVETGGTEAFF
>TRBV11-2|.|TRBJ2-7|.
TGTGCCAGCAGCTTACTTACCAGGCCCTACGAGCAGTACTTC
CASSLLTRPYEQYF
>TRBV27|TRBD2|TRBJ2-7|once
TGTGCCAGCAGTTTAAGGCTAGCGGGACCGTACGAGCAGTACTTC
CASSLRLAGPYEQYF
>TRBV27|.|TRBJ2-1|.
TGTGCCAGCAGTTTAGGGAGCTGGGGCAATGAGCAGTTCTTC
CASSLGSWGNEQFF
>TRBV7-2|.|TRBJ2-7|.
TGTGCCAGCAGGGCAGGGAATAGCCCCCTCTACGAGCAGTACTTC
CASRAGNSPLYEQYF
>TRBV9|TRBD1|TRBJ2-7|.
TGTGCCAGCAGCGGGACAGGCCCTTACGAGCAGTACTTC
CASSGTGPYEQYF
>TRBV29-1|.|TRBJ2-5|.
TGCAGCGTTGAAAAGTCCTCCCAGCGAGAGACCCAGTACTTC
CSVEKSSQRETQYF